These 11 T cell receptor beta chains were all obtained from the same sample, sequenced in a study of cytomegalovirus exposure and HLA in healthy donors. Primers for the PCR totalled 60 Vbeta and 13 Jbeta. This table comes from immunoSEQ multiplex PCR, and its TCRdb copy is limited to in-frame clones, with some not included. The sample has about 150,000 clones; about three quarters are singletons. Sequences were obtained from PBMCs. Receptors originate from a man aged 40-49 years in good health and CMV-seropositive.

The chain combines TRBV30 with TRBJ1-6; TRBD1 might be the D (6 bases). This CDR3 has 16 residues. Per germline, CDR1 GTSNPN and CDR2 SVGIG (reference sequence). Trimming pared 5 bases from V and 7 bases from J, leaving 21 bases between. CDR3 in amino acids: CAWERGTEGGNSPLHF. The CDR3, as DNA: TGTGCCTGGGAAAGAGGGACTGAGGGGGGGAATTCACCCCTCCACTTT.

This clone was seen only once. The gene calls are TRBV5-5 and TRBJ2-1, with D possibly being TRBD1 (6 bases). The germline V and J ends were trimmed by 5 bases and 3 bases, with 12 bases remaining between them. This CDR3 region has 14 residues. Per germline, CDR1 SGHKS and CDR2 YYEKEE (reference sequence). The CDR3 reads CASRIDRFYNEQFF. For the CDR3, the DNA is TGTGCCAGCAGGATCGACAGGTTCTACAATGAGCAGTTCTTC.

The chain is built from TRBV4-1 and TRBJ1-5, with D maybe TRBD1 (6 bases). CDR3 length: 15 residues. CDR1 and CDR2 from the germline V gene are MGHRA and YSYEKL. V lost 4 bases and J lost 8, with 18 bases in between. The CDR3 region has the DNA TGCGCCAGCAGCCTCACACCCGCGGGGGCAGAGCCCCAGCATTTT. Amino acids: CASSLTPAGAEPQHF.

The CDR3 loop reads CASKQDRTSYEQYF. The CDR3 bases are TGTGCCAGCAAACAGGACAGGACCTCCTACGAGCAGTACTTC. The chain links TRBV6-1 to TRBJ2-7; 7 bases fit TRBD1. The junction had 6 bases not matched to a gene; V was cut back by 7 bases and J by 0 bases. The CDR3 consists of 14 residues. Germline CDR1 and CDR2: MNHNS and SASEGT.

This chain connects TRBV9 to TRBJ2-3; the D is unclear. The CDR3 has 13 amino acids. Trimming removed 0 bases at V and 2 bases at J, with 4 bases between. Germline CDR1 is SGDLS and CDR2 is YYNGEE. The CDR3 DNA is TGTGCCAGCAGCGTAGACTCCACAGATACGCAGTATTTT. Amino acid sequence: CASSVDSTDTQYF.

The chain recombines TRBV5-6 with TRBJ2-7; perhaps TRBD1 as D (6 bases). CDR3 length: 15 residues. The V gene lost 1 base and the J gene lost 1 base, with 12 bases spanning the gap. Germline V gene lookup returns CDR1 SGHDT and CDR2 YYEEEE. The CDR3 here is CASSLSGQSSYEQYF. Here the CDR3 DNA reads TGTGCCAGCAGCTTGTCAGGACAGAGTTCCTACGAGCAGTACTTC.

This rearrangement joins TRBV30 to TRBJ2-2; the match to TRBD2 covers 7 bases. Germline assignment: CDR1 GTSNPN and CDR2 SVGIG (reference sequence). After removal of 1 base from V and 1 base from J, the junction contained 0 bases not matched to a gene. CDR3 length equals 14 residues. The CDR3 here is CAWSASGNTGELFF. DNA of the CDR3: TGTGCCTGGAGTGCTAGCGGGAACACCGGGGAGCTGTTTTTT.

The rearrangement joins TRBV7-5 to TRBJ2-7; TRBD2 is the table's D call, not checked against the DNA. TRBV7-5 is designated a pseudogene. The CDR3 sequence is 15 residues long. Written as DNA, the CDR3 is TGTGTCAGAAGCTGGCGGGCTGCAGCGGACTACGAGCAGTACTTC. This encodes CVRSWRAAADYEQYF.

The chain employs TRBV18 and TRBJ1-4; the D is unclear. Germline V CDR1 and CDR2: KGHSH, LQKENI. The CDR3 spans 17 residues. V lost 4 bases to trimming and J lost 4 bases, with 19 bases between them. CDR3 sequence (DNA): TGTGCCAGCTCACGGATATCTCCCGGGATCGGTAATGAAAAACTGTTTTTT. It yields the protein CASSRISPGIGNEKLFF.

The CDR3 DNA sequence: TGTGCCAGCAGTTTGGGAGATGGGGAAAAACTGTTTTTT. It encodes CASSLGDGEKLFF. V is TRBV28 and J is TRBJ1-4; D gene ambiguous. The CDR3 consists of 13 residues. V was clipped by 3 bases and J by 8 bases, with 10 bases between them. The V gene's germline CDR1 is MDHEN and CDR2 SYDVKM.

The chain uses TRBV30 and TRBJ2-3; D is unclear. The CDR3 is 14 residues long. Trimming removed 8 bases from V and 0 bases from J, with 15 bases in between. Germline V lookup: CDR1 GTSNPN, CDR2 SVGIG (reference sequence). CDR3 nucleotides: TGTGCCCTGAGGAAGACGGGTAGCACAGATACGCAGTATTTT. It encodes CALRKTGSTDTQYF.